Listed below are T cell receptor beta chains from one sample, sequenced in a study of OX40 agonist ivuxolimab in advanced cancers. The method was immunoSEQ multiplex PCR; TCRdb's version includes in-frame clones alone and lacks a portion of them. The sample consists of tens of thousands of clones, around 84% of them appearing once. Sequences were derived from CD4+ or CD8+ T cells sorted from blood, sampled in a trial of the OX40 agonist ivuxolimab. Receptors were obtained from an adult with an advanced solid tumor such as melanoma, head and neck, liver or kidney cancer. The conserved cysteine and the conserved F or W are not part of the CDR3 here. Rows may omit the clone size; those that give it use once, few, many or a size class.

clone_size | j_call | v_call | cdr3_aa
. | TRBJ2-7 | TRBV5-8 | ASSLQMALYEQY
. | TRBJ1-1 | TRBV9 | ASSVASDRH
. | TRBJ2-1 | TRBV10-3 | AINGGGYNEQF
. | TRBJ1-5 | TRBV30 | AWSVRSSRNQPQH
few | TRBJ2-3 | TRBV4-2 | ASSQAAGRGDTQY
. | TRBJ1-1 | TRBV7-6 | ASSFGGMGDTEAF
. | TRBJ2-3 | TRBV11-3 | ASSLGGSKADTQY
. | TRBJ1-1 | TRBV7-9 | ASSLVRGPTNTEAF
. | TRBJ1-3 | TRBV5-1 | ASSLEGSRNTIY
. | TRBJ2-7 | TRBV25-1 | ASSEGRTSGYEQY
. | TRBJ1-5 | TRBV19 | ASRSYSNQPQH
. | TRBJ1-1 | TRBV2 | ASSERDPFYTEAF
. | TRBJ1-1 | TRBV7-2 | ASSFGTPLEAF
. | TRBJ1-2 | TRBV7-9 | ASSSRGELYGYT
. | TRBJ1-2 | TRBV7-2 | ASSFPDRGGYGYT
. | TRBJ2-7 | TRBV7-9 | ASSLNTGGREQY
. | TRBJ1-4 | TRBV5-1 | ASRTRQIDEKLF
. | TRBJ1-2 | TRBV5-1 | ASSSSSRGLNYGYT
. | TRBJ1-3 | TRBV28 | ASSLYGTGGNTIY
. | TRBJ2-7 | TRBV5-1 | ASSGDRDQY
few | TRBJ1-3 | TRBV6-6 | ASSPAGNTIY
. | TRBJ2-3 | TRBV7-3 | ASSLTSGTGTDTQY
. | TRBJ1-2 | TRBV5-6 | ASSLRGPGYT
. | TRBJ2-1 | TRBV10-3 | AISAGLAWIGNEQF
. | TRBJ1-6 | TRBV9 | ASSVGSGGSYNSPLH
. | TRBJ2-1 | TRBV4-3 | ASSDGLADNEQF
. | TRBJ1-5 | TRBV6-6 | ASSYKSKGRQPQH
. | TRBJ2-7 | TRBV9 | ASSALPGDFYEQY
. | TRBJ2-2 | TRBV7-2 | ASSLAVWSGRKAGELF
. | TRBJ2-3 | TRBV30 | AWSGLVTTDTQY
few | TRBJ2-7 | TRBV5-1 | ASSSDGQGRISYEQY
. | TRBJ1-2 | TRBV21-1 | ASRPRTGPEGYGYT
. | TRBJ2-7 | TRBV14 | ASSYRLAGEGYEQY
once | TRBJ1-4 | TRBV5-1 | ASSLGRGGEEKLF
. | TRBJ2-1 | TRBV9 | ASSAQGVAHNEQF
. | TRBJ2-5 | TRBV29-1 | SVGVGWGETQY
. | TRBJ1-2 | TRBV4-2 | ASSQAGGQGDYGYT
. | TRBJ2-5 | TRBV9 | ASSVGAAETQY
. | TRBJ1-3 | TRBV7-2 | ASSTFQGNTIY
. | TRBJ1-6 | TRBV27 | ASSLSDRNSPLH
. | TRBJ2-5 | TRBV5-4 | ASSLVGSGAQETQY